This T cell receptor (beta chain) emerged from a study of blood T cell repertoires in COVID-19. Produced via immunoSEQ multiplex PCR; TCRdb's table is partial and in-frame only. Found here are 450,000 or so clones, roughly nine tenths of them singletons; the top ten hold about 1%. Germline CDR1 is SGHTA and CDR2 is FQGNSA. The V gene end was trimmed by 5 bases and the J gene end by 6 bases; junction bases not matched to a gene: 5. This CDR3 is built from 13 residues. Input material: peripheral blood. The V call is TRBV7-2, the J call TRBJ1-2, with 8 bases that match TRBD1. This sequence originates from a man aged 18 to 30 with COVID-19, enrolled during active disease. The CDR3 loop reads CASSKQGGDGYTF. The CDR3 region has the DNA TGTGCCAGCAGCAAACAGGGGGGCGATGGCTACACCTTC.